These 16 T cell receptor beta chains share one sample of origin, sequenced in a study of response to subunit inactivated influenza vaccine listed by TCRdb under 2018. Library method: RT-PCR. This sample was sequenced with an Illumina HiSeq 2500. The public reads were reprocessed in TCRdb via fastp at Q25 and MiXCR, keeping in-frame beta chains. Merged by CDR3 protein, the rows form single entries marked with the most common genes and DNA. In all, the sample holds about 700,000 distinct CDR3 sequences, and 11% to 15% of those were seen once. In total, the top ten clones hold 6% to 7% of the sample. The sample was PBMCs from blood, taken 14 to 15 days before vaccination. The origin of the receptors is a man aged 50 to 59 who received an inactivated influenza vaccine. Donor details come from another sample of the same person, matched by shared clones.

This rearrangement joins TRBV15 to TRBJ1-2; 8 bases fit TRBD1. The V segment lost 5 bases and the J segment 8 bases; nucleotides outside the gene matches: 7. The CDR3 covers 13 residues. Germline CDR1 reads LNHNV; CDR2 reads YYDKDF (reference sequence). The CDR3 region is CATSAQGAGGYTF. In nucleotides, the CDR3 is TGTGCCACCAGCGCCCAGGGGGCCGGGGGCTACACCTTC. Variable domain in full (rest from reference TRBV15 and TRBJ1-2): DAMVIQNPRYQVTQFGKPVTLSCSQTLNHNVMYWYQQKSSQAPKLLFHYYDKDFNNEADTPDNFQSRRPNTSFCFLDIRSPGLGDTAMYLCATSAQGAGGYTFGSGTRLTVV.

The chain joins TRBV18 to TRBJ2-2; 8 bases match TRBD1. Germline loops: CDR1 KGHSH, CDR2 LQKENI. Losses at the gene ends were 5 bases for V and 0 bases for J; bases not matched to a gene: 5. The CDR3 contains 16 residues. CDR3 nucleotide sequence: TGTGCCAGCTCAAGAGGACAGGGAACGAACACCGGGGAGCTGTTTTTT. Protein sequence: CASSRGQGTNTGELFF.

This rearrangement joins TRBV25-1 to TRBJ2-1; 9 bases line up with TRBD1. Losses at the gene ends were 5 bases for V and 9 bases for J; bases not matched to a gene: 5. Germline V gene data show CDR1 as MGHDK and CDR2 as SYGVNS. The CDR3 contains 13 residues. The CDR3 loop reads CASSFRTGAEQFF. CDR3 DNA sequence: TGTGCCAGCAGTTTTAGGACAGGGGCTGAGCAGTTCTTC.

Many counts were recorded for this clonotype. The CDR3 region has the DNA TGTGCCAGCAGCCAGGGACAGGTGCGCTCCTACGAGCAGTACTTC. This translates into CASSQGQVRSYEQYF. The rearrangement links TRBV5-5 to TRBJ2-7, with 8 nucleotides matching TRBD1. CDR3 length: 15 residues. Germline loops: CDR1 SGHKS, CDR2 YYEKEE (reference sequence). V dropped 4 bases and J dropped 0; count of bases not matched to a gene: 6.

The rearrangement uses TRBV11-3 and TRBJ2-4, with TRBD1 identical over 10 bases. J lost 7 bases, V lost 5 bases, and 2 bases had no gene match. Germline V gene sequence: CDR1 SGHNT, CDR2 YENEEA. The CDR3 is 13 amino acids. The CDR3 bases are TGTGCCAGCAGCATGGGACAGGGGAACATTCAGTACTTC. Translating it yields CASSMGQGNIQYF.

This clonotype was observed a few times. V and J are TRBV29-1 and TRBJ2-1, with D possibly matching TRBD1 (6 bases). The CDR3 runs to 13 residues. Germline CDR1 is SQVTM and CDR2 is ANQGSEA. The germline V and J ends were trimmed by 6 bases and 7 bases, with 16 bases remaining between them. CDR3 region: CSVNVGAKNEQFF. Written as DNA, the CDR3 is TGCAGCGTCAATGTGGGGGCAAAGAATGAGCAGTTCTTC.

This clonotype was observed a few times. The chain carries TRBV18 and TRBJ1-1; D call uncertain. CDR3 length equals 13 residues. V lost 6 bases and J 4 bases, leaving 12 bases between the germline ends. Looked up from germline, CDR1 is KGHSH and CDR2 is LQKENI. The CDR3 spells CASSPNGFTEAFF. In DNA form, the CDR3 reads TGTGCCAGCTCCCCCAATGGTTTCACTGAAGCTTTCTTT.

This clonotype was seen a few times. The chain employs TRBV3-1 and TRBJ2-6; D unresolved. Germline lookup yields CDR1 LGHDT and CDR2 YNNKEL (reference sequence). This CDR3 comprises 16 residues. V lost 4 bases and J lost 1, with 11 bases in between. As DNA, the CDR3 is TGTGCCAGCAGCCGGAATGCCGGATCTGGGGCCAACGTCCTGACTTTC. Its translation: CASSRNAGSGANVLTF.

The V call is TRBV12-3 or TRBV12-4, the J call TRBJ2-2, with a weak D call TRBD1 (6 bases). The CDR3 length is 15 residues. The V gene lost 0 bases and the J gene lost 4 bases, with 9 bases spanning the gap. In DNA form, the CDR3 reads TGTGCCAGCAGTTTAGCGGGGACATCCACCGGGGAGCTGTTTTTT. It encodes CASSLAGTSTGELFF.

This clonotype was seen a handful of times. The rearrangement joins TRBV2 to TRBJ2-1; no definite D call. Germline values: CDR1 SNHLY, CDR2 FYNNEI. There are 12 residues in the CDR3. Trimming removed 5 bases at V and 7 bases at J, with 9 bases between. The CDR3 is CASSKDRNEQFF. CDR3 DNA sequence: TGTGCCAGCAGTAAGGACCGAAATGAGCAGTTCTTC.

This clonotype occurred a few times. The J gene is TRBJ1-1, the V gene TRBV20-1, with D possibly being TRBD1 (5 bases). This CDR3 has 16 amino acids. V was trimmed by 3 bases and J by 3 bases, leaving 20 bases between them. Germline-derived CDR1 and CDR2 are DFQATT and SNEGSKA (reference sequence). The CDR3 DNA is TGCAGTGCTAGTGGGGGGAGAGGGGAGGATTACACTGAAGCTTTCTTT. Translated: CSASGGRGEDYTEAFF.

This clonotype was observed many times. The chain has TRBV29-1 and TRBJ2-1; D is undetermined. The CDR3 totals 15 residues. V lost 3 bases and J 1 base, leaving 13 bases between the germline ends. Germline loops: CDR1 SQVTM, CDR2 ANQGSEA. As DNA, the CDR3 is TGCAGCGTTGACAGTCCGGAAGGATCCTACAATGAGCAGTTCTTC. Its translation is CSVDSPEGSYNEQFF.

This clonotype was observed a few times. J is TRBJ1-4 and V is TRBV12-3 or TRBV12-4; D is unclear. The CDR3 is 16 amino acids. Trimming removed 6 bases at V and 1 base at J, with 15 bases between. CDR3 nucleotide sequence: TGTGCCAGCAGCCAAGGAGGTGGAATAACTAATGAAAAACTGTTTTTT. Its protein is CASSQGGGITNEKLFF.

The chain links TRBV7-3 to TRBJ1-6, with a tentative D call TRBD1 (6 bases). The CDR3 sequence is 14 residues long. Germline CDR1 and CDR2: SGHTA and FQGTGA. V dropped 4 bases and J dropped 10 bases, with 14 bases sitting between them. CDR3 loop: CASSSSGVRSPLHF. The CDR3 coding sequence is TGTGCCAGCAGCTCGTCAGGGGTTCGATCACCCCTCCACTTT.

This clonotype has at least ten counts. This CDR3 is CATSSKQINYGYTF. The DNA for the CDR3 is TGTGCCACCAGCTCGAAACAGATTAACTATGGCTACACCTTC. The chain recombines TRBV15 with TRBJ1-2, with D unclear. The CDR3 length is 14 residues. Deletions cut 5 bases from V and 1 base from J, with 11 bases between. CDR1 LNHNV and CDR2 YYDKDF come from the germline V gene (reference sequence).

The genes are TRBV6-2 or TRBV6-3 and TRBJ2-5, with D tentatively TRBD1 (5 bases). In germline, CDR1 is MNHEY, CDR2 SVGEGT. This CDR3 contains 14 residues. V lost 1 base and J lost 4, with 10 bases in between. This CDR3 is CASSYWTRGETQYF. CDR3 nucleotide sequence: TGTGCCAGCAGTTACTGGACAAGGGGAGAGACCCAGTACTTC.